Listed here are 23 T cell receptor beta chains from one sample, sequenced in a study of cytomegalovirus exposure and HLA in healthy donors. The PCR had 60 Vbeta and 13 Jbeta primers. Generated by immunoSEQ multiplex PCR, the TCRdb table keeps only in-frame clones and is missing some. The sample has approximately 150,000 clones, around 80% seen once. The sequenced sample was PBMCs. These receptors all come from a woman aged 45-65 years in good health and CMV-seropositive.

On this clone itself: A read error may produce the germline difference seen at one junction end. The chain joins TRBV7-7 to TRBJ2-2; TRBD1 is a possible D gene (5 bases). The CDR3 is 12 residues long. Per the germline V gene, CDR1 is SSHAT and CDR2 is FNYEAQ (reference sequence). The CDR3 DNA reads TGTGCTAGCAGATCTTGGACAGGGGAGCTGTTTTTT. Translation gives CASRSWTGELFF.

The DNA for the CDR3 is TGTGCCAGCAGCCCCCGAGAGGGAACGCATCAGCCCCAGCATTTT. It encodes CASSPREGTHQPQHF. V is TRBV5-5 and J is TRBJ1-5; D ambiguous. Germline V gene sequence: CDR1 SGHKS, CDR2 YYEKEE (reference sequence). Trimming left V 4 bases short and J 5 bases short, with 16 bases between. The CDR3 has 15 residues.

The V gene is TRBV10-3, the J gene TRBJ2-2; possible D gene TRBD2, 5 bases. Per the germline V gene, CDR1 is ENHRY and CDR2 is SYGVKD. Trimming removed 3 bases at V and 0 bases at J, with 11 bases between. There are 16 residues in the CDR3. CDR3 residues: CAISDISGPNTGELFF. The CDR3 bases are TGTGCCATCAGTGATATAAGCGGCCCGAACACCGGGGAGCTGTTTTTT.

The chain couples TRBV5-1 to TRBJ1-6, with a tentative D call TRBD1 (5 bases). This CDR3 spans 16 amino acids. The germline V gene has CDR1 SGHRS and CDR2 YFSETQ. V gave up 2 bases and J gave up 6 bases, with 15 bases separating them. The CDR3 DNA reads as TGCGCCAGCAGCTTACTAGGGGAGGCGGGTAATTCACCCCTCCACTTT. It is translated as CASSLLGEAGNSPLHF.

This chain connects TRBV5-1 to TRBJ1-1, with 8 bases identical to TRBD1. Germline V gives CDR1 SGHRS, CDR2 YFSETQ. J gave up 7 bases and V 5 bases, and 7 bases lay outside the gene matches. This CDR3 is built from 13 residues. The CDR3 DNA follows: TGCGCCAGCAGATCGACCGACAGGGGTGAAGCTTTCTTT. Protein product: CASRSTDRGEAFF.

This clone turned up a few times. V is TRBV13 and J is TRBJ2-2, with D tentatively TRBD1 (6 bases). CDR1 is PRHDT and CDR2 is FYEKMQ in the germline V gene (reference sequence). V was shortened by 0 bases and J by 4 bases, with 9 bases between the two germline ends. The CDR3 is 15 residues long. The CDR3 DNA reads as TGTGCCAGCAGCTTAGGACAGGGTCGCACCGGGGAGCTGTTTTTT. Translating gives CASSLGQGRTGELFF.

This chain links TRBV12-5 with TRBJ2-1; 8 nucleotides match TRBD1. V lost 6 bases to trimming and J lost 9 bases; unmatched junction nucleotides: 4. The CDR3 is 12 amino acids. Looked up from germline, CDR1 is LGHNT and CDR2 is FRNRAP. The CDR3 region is CASGTGAIEQFF. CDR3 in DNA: TGTGCTAGTGGGACAGGGGCGATTGAGCAGTTCTTC.

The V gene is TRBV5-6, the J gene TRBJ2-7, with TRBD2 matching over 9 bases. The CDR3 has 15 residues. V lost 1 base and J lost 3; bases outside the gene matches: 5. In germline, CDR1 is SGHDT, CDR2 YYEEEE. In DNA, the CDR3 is TGTGCCAGCAGCTTGCGAGCGGGGGGACTCTACGAGCAGTACTTC. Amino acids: CASSLRAGGLYEQYF.

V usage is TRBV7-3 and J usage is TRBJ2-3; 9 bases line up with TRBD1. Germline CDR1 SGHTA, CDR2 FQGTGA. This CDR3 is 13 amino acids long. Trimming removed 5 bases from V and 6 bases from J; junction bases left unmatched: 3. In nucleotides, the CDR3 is TGTGCCAGCAGCCAACAGGGGGCGGATACGCAGTATTTT. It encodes CASSQQGADTQYF.

The DNA for the CDR3 is TGTGCCAGCAGCTTAAGCCAGGGGGCCTACAATGAGCAGTTCTTC. Translation gives CASSLSQGAYNEQFF. The V and J genes are TRBV7-6 and TRBJ2-1; 7 positions match TRBD1. Germline CDR1 and CDR2: SGHVS and FNYEAQ. This CDR3 region has 15 residues. V was pared by 2 bases and J by 2 bases, with 3 bases of the junction left unmatched.

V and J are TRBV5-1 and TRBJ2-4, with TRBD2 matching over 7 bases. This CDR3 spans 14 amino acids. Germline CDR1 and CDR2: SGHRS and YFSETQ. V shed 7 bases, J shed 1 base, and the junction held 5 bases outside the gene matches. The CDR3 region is CASCEAGAKNIQYF. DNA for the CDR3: TGCGCCAGCTGTGAAGCGGGGGCCAAAAACATTCAGTACTTC.

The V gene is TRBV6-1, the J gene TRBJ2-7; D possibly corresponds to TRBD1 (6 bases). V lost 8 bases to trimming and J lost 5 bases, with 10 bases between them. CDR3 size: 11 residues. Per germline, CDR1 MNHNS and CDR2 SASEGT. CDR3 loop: CASSTGNEQYF. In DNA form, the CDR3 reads TGTGCCAGCTCCACAGGGAACGAGCAGTACTTC.

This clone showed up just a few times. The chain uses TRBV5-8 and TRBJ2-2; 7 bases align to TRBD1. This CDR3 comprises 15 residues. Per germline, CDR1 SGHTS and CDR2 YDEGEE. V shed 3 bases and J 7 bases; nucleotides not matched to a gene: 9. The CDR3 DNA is TGTGCCAGCAGCTGGTGGACAGGTCGGGGCGGGGAGCTGTTTTTT. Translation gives CASSWWTGRGGELFF.

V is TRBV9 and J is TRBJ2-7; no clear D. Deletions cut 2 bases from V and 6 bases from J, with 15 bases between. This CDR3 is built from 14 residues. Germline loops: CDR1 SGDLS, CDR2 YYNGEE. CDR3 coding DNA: TGTGCCAGCAGCGTTCTGGCGGCTTCGGGCGAGCAGTACTTC. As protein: CASSVLAASGEQYF.

CDR3 DNA sequence: TGTGCCAGCAGCTTACAGGGGCGCAGCGCTGAAGCTTTCTTT. Amino acid sequence: CASSLQGRSAEAFF. V is TRBV11-2 and J is TRBJ1-1, with D possibly matching TRBD1 (6 bases). The CDR3 has 14 amino acids. CDR1 and CDR2 (germline): SGHAT, FQNNGV. V shed 2 bases and J shed 6 bases, with 13 bases lying between them.

The CDR3 coding sequence is TGTGCCAGCAACCCCGACAGGGTAGATCAGCCCCAGCATTTT. Translation: CASNPDRVDQPQHF. The V gene is TRBV6-1, the J gene TRBJ1-5; 7 bases fit TRBD1. Germline loops: CDR1 MNHNS, CDR2 SASEGT. The ends lost 7 bases at V and 5 bases at J; junction bases unmatched: 8. This CDR3 has 14 amino acids.

The CDR3 reads CASGSTATHGDGYTF. CDR3 coding DNA: TGTGCTAGTGGCTCAACCGCGACACACGGTGATGGCTACACCTTC. The V call is TRBV12-5, the J call TRBJ1-2, with no clear D. V was cut by 6 bases and J by 6 bases, with 20 bases left in between. In germline, CDR1 is LGHNT, CDR2 FRNRAP. The CDR3 extends over 15 amino acids.

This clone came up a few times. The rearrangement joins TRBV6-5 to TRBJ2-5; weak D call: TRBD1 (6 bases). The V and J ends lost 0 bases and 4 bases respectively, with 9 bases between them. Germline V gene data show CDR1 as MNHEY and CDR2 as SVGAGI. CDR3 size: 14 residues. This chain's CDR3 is CASSYSRGGETQYF. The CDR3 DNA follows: TGTGCCAGCAGTTACTCGAGAGGGGGAGAGACCCAGTACTTC.

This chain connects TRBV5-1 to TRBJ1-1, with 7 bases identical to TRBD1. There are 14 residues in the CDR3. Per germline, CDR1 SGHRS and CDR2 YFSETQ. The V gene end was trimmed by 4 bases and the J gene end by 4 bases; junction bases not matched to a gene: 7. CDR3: CASSQTGKGTEAFF. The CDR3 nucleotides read TGCGCCAGCAGCCAGACAGGGAAAGGCACTGAAGCTTTCTTT.

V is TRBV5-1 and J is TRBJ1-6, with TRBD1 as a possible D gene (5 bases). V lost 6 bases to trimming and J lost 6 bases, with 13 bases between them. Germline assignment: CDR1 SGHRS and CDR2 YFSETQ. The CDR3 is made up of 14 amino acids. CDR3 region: CASNSGTVNSPLHF. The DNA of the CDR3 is TGCGCCAGCAACAGCGGGACGGTTAATTCACCCCTCCACTTT. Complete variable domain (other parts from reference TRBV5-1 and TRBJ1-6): KAGVTQTPRYLIKTRGQQVTLSCSPISGHRSVSWYQQTPGQGLQFLFEYFSETQRNKGNFPGRFSGRQFSNSRSEMNVSTLELGDSALYLCASNSGTVNSPLHFGNGTRLTVT.

The CDR3 DNA reads as TGTGCCAGCTCACCCCAGGGAATCGCCTCCTACGAGCAGTACTTC. The encoded protein is CASSPQGIASYEQYF. The genes are TRBV18 and TRBJ2-7, with D possibly matching TRBD1 (5 bases). V dropped 3 bases and J dropped 0 bases, with 12 bases sitting between them. The CDR3 is made up of 15 amino acids. Looked up from germline, CDR1 is KGHSH and CDR2 is LQKENI.

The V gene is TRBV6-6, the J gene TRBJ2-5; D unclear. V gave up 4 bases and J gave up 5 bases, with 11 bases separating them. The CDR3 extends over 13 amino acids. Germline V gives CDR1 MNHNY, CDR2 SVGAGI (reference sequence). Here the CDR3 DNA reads TGTGCCAGCAGTTTCTCACGGAGCGAGACCCAGTACTTC. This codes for CASSFSRSETQYF.

The CDR3 reads CASSYDVKSSYEQYF. CDR3 coding DNA: TGTGCCAGCAGTTACGATGTAAAGAGCTCCTACGAGCAGTACTTC. The chain is built from TRBV6-5 and TRBJ2-5; the D is unclear. The end of the DNA fits TRBJ2-7 better, so the J call may be wrong. The CDR3 has 15 residues. CDR1 MNHEY and CDR2 SVGAGI come from the germline V gene.